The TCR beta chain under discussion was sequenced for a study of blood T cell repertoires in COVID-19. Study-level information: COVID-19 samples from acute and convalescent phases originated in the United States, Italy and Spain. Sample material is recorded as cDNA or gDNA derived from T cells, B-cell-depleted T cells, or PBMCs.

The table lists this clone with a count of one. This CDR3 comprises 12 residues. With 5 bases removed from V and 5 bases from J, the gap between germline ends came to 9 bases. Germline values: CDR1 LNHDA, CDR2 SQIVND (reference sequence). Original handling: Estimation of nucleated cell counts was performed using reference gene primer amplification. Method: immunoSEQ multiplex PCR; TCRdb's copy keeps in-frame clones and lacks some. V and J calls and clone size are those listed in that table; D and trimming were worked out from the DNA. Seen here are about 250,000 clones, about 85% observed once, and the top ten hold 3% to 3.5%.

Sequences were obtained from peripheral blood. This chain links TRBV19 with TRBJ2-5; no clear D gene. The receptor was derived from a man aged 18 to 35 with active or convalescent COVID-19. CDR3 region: CASSAVEETQYF. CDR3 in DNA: TGTGCCAGTAGTGCCGTTGAGGAGACCCAGTACTTC. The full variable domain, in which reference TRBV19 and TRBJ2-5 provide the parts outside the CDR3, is DGGITQSPKYLFRKEGQNVTLSCEQNLNHDAMYWYRQDPGQGLRLIYYSQIVNDFQKGDIAEGYSVSREKKESFPLTVTSAQKNPTAFYLCASSAVEETQYFGPGTRLLVL.